The text below deals with one TCR beta chain. As handled by the study authors: Researchers report that nucleated cell counts were estimated from reference gene primer amplification. Measured with immunoSEQ multiplex PCR; TCRdb has only the in-frame clones, and not every one. From that table come the V and J calls and clone size; the DNA was used to work out D and trimming. The table has roughly 250,000 clones, about nine tenths seen once. These data originate in a study of blood T cell repertoires in COVID-19. Whole-study context: COVID-19 samples collected from the United States, Italy and Spain covered acute and convalescent phases. Sources were T cells, B-cell-depleted T cells, or PBMCs; the material itself was cDNA or gDNA.

Trimming removed 6 bases from V and 0 bases from J, with 14 bases in between. CDR1 and CDR2 from the germline V gene are SNHLY and FYNNEI. The length of the CDR3 is 15 residues. V gene TRBV2 combines with J gene TRBJ1-2, with unresolved D. The TCR sequence derives from a woman aged 40 to 49 with acute or convalescent COVID-19. The sample consisted of peripheral blood. In nucleotides, the CDR3 is TGTGCCAGCAGCGCCCACATAAACACTAACTATGGCTACACCTTC. Protein: CASSAHINTNYGYTF.